The 2 T cell receptor beta chains below were found in one sample sequenced in a study of T cells in Graves' hyperthyroidism and ophthalmopathy. Amplification yielded TCR beta CDR3 regions, with RNA transcripts as the source. A set of HTBI primers served as the primers for a first-round RT-PCR of the TCR CDR3. TCRdb processed the multiplex PCR reads anew with MiXCR; each CDR3 protein has one entry. The data hold approximately 220,000 distinct CDR3 sequences, with around 19% observed a single time. The sequenced sample was blood. The receptor set was obtained from a middle-aged man with Graves' hyperthyroidism.

This clonotype came up many times. The chain uses TRBV6-2 or TRBV6-3 and TRBJ2-7; D possibly corresponds to TRBD2 (5 bases). Trimming shortened V by 6 bases and J by 6 bases, and 18 bases separated the two germline ends. The CDR3 length is 14 residues. The germline gives CDR1 MNHEY, CDR2 SVGEGT. The CDR3 loop is CASSPLRAEAEQYF. CDR3 sequence (DNA): TGTGCCAGCAGCCCTCTGAGGGCGGAGGCCGAGCAGTACTTC.

This clonotype was picked up many times. V and J are TRBV20-1 and TRBJ2-7; perhaps TRBD1 as D (6 bases). This CDR3 has 12 residues. Germline assignment: CDR1 DFQATT and CDR2 SNEGSKA (reference sequence). Trimming shortened V by 5 bases and J by 5 bases, and 13 bases separated the two germline ends. The CDR3 DNA reads as TGCAGTGCTCCAACAGGGTACCACGAGCAGTACTTC. As protein: CSAPTGYHEQYF.